Shown below are 26 T cell receptor beta chains from a single sample sequenced in a study of blood T cells in healthy people across ages. Using a J-beta primer mix together with a sample-barcoded 5' primer, a second PCR was run for roughly 7 to 11 cycles. TCRdb re-called the 5' RACE reads with MiXCR, one entry per CDR3 protein. The sample has approximately 600,000 distinct CDR3 sequences; around three fifths are singletons. The sequenced material came from blood. The origin of the receptors is a man in his 60s in good health.

The V and J genes are TRBV6-5 and TRBJ1-5, with D perhaps matching TRBD1 (5 bases). V was shortened by 2 bases and J by 5 bases, with 13 bases between the two germline ends. The CDR3 is 15 residues long. The germline V gene has CDR1 MNHEY and CDR2 SVGAGI. The CDR3 coding sequence is TGTGCCAGCAGTTACACATCAGGGACCGATCAGCCCCAGCATTTT. Residues: CASSYTSGTDQPQHF.

The chain joins TRBV12-3 or TRBV12-4 to TRBJ2-7, with 7 bases identical to TRBD1. J gave up 6 bases and V 7 bases, and 15 bases lay outside the gene matches. This CDR3 spans 15 amino acids. The CDR3 coding sequence is TGTGCCAGCATTAATTACAGGGGATCCCTCTCCGAGCAGTACTTC. Translating gives CASINYRGSLSEQYF.

CDR3 nucleotides: TGTGCCAGCAGCTCCCAGCGGGGCCGGGGATACGAGCAGTACTTC. Translating gives CASSSQRGRGYEQYF. The rearrangement joins TRBV7-9 to TRBJ2-7, with 7 bases fitting TRBD2. Germline-derived CDR1 and CDR2 are SEHNR and FQNEAQ (reference sequence). This CDR3 is built from 15 residues. V shed 4 bases and J 4 bases; nucleotides not matched to a gene: 10.

V is TRBV3-1 and J is TRBJ2-1; TRBD2 matches at 7 bases. The CDR3 has 15 residues. V gave up 8 bases and J gave up 0 bases; unmatched junction bases: 7. The germline V gene encodes CDR1 LGHDT and CDR2 YNNKEL (reference sequence). The CDR3 protein is CASGSRGSSYNEQFF. The CDR3 region has the DNA TGTGCCAGCGGATCGCGGGGGAGCTCCTACAATGAGCAGTTCTTC.

The V and J genes are TRBV7-9 and TRBJ2-5; 12 nucleotides match TRBD1. TRBJ2-4 matches the DNA end more closely, so the J call is doubtful. The CDR3 length is 16 residues. Per the germline V gene, CDR1 is SEHNR and CDR2 is FQNEAQ (reference sequence). CDR3 in DNA: TGTGCCAGCAGCTTACCGGGACAGGGGGCAGGAAACATTCAGTACTTC. Its translation is CASSLPGQGAGNIQYF.

V gene TRBV9 combines with J gene TRBJ2-1; 10 nucleotides match TRBD2. The CDR3 extends over 15 amino acids. The V segment lost 0 bases and the J segment 9 bases; nucleotides outside the gene matches: 6. From germline, CDR1 is SGDLS and CDR2 YYNGEE. CDR3 sequence reads: CASSVGLAGVGEQFF. CDR3 DNA sequence: TGTGCCAGCAGCGTAGGGCTAGCGGGGGTCGGTGAGCAGTTCTTC.

This clonotype was seen a few times. The junction does not match germline at one end; this may be a read error. This rearrangement joins TRBV2 to TRBJ2-1; D is unresolved. CDR1 and CDR2 from the germline V gene are SNHLY and FYNNEI. The CDR3 consists of 14 residues. The CDR3 region has the DNA TGTGCCAGCAGTGAAGGCCTTCGCTACAATGAGCGGTTCTTC. It translates to CASSEGLRYNERFF.

This sequence joins TRBV11-2 and TRBJ2-3; the match to TRBD2 covers 8 bases. From germline, CDR1 is SGHAT and CDR2 FQNNGV. This CDR3 comprises 16 residues. V lost 5 bases to trimming and J lost 6 bases; unmatched junction nucleotides: 13. CDR3 sequence reads: CASSLGLARPVDTQYF. The CDR3 DNA is TGTGCCAGCAGCCTCGGACTAGCACGTCCAGTCGATACGCAGTATTTT.

The J gene is TRBJ2-2, the V gene TRBV3-1; 10 nucleotides line up with TRBD1. This CDR3 region has 17 residues. In germline, CDR1 is LGHDT, CDR2 YNNKEL (reference sequence). The junction had 3 bases not matched to a gene; V was cut back by 2 bases and J by 0 bases. This CDR3 is CASSQLGQGANTGELFF. CDR3 in DNA: TGTGCCAGCAGCCAACTAGGACAGGGGGCGAACACCGGGGAGCTGTTTTTT.

This clonotype was found a few times. V is TRBV5-1 and J is TRBJ2-7, with unresolved D. This CDR3 has 15 residues. Per germline, CDR1 SGHRS and CDR2 YFSETQ. V shed 0 bases and J shed 6 bases, with 16 bases lying between them. The CDR3: CASSLAGNSGFEQYF. The DNA for the CDR3 is TGCGCCAGCAGCTTGGCCGGAAACTCAGGTTTCGAGCAGTACTTC. The entire variable domain, with the rest obtained from reference TRBV5-1 and TRBJ2-7, is as follows: KAGVTQTPRYLIKTRGQQVTLSCSPISGHRSVSWYQQTPGQGLQFLFEYFSETQRNKGNFPGRFSGRQFSNSRSEMNVSTLELGDSALYLCASSLAGNSGFEQYFGPGTRLTVT.

The chain links TRBV7-2 to TRBJ2-7; tentatively, D is TRBD1 (6 bases). This CDR3 has 14 amino acids. The V end lost 5 bases, the J end lost 7 bases, and 18 bases lay between the germline ends. From germline, CDR1 is SGHTA and CDR2 FQGNSA. CDR3 in DNA: TGTGCCAGCAGCCTTCCCCAACAGGGAAATGAGCAGTACTTC. It encodes CASSLPQQGNEQYF. The full variable domain, with the rest looked up from reference TRBV7-2 and TRBJ2-7, is GAGVSQSPSNKVTEKGKDVELRCDPISGHTALYWYRQSLGQGLEFLIYFQGNSAPDKSGLPSDRFSAERTGGSVSTLTIQRTQQEDSAVYLCASSLPQQGNEQYFGPGTRLTVT.

The chain combines TRBV20-1 with TRBJ2-1; tentatively, D is TRBD2 (6 bases). The CDR3 has 15 residues. CDR1 DFQATT and CDR2 SNEGSKA come from the germline V gene (reference sequence). Trimming cost V 1 base and J 0 bases, with 10 bases left between them. CDR3 loop: CSARGGAGSYNEQFF. The DNA of the CDR3 is TGCAGTGCTAGAGGCGGGGCCGGCTCCTACAATGAGCAGTTCTTC.

V gene TRBV29-1 combines with J gene TRBJ2-5; 8 positions agree with TRBD1. The CDR3 runs to 16 residues. CDR1 is SQVTM and CDR2 is ANQGSEA in the germline V gene. After removal of 1 base from V and 2 bases from J, the junction contained 9 bases not matched to a gene. Here the CDR3 reads CSVEGGDRGGQETQYF. In DNA, the CDR3 is TGCAGCGTTGAAGGGGGAGACAGGGGAGGACAAGAGACCCAGTACTTC. Supplemented by reference TRBV29-1 and TRBJ2-5, the full variable domain reads SAVISQKPSRDICQRGTSLTIQCQVDSQVTMMFWYRQQPGQSLTLIATANQGSEATYESGFVIDKFPISRPNLTFSTLTVSNMSPEDSSIYLCSVEGGDRGGQETQYFGPGTRLLVL.

This clonotype has more than one count but fewer than ten. The chain recombines TRBV4-1 with TRBJ2-3; unclear D gene. V was shortened by 5 bases and J by 4 bases, with 10 bases between the two germline ends. Germline-derived CDR1 and CDR2 are MGHRA and YSYEKL. The CDR3 has 13 amino acids. The CDR3 loop is CASSSDTADTQYF. CDR3 sequence (DNA): TGCGCCAGCAGCTCCGATACAGCAGATACGCAGTATTTT.

This clonotype was picked up many times. The chain has TRBV11-2 and TRBJ1-6; 12 bases are a match to TRBD1. Trimming at V came to 1 base and at J to 7 bases, leaving 11 bases not matched to a gene. The V gene's germline CDR1 is SGHAT and CDR2 FQNNGV. This CDR3 spans 19 amino acids. As DNA, the CDR3 is TGTGCCAGCAGCTTAGCTTGGGGACAGGGGGCGAGGGCCAATTCACCCCTCCACTTT. Translated, it gives CASSLAWGQGARANSPLHF.

This clonotype was recorded once. A junction end diverges from the germline sequence, so it may reflect a read error. The CDR3 sequence is CSARESPGTEAFF. The CDR3 nucleotides are TGCAGTGCCAGAGAGTCCCCGGGTACTGAAGCTTTCTTT. This chain joins TRBV20-1 and TRBJ1-1; no reliable D call. The CDR3 sequence is 13 residues long. Germline V gives CDR1 DFQATT, CDR2 SNEGSKA (reference sequence).

Regarding this clonotype: The junction does not match germline at one end; this may be a read error. The V and J genes are TRBV7-8 and TRBJ2-7; the D call may be TRBD1 or TRBD2 (5 bases each). The DNA matches TRBJ2-5 better at its end, which makes the J call doubtful. CDR3 size: 15 residues. Germline loops: CDR1 SGHVS, CDR2 FQNEAQ. CDR3 in DNA: TGTGCCAGCAGTTTAGTCCGGGACCCTCAAGGGACCCAGTACTTC. Translating it yields CASSLVRDPQGTQYF.

The chain links TRBV6-1 to TRBJ2-5, with D possibly matching TRBD1 (5 bases). The CDR3 loop spans 14 amino acids. Between the trimmed V and J ends, which lost 3 bases and 1 base, there was a span of 9 bases. Germline loops: CDR1 MNHNS, CDR2 SASEGT. The CDR3 nucleotides are TGTGCCAGCAGTGATCAGGGCGGCCAAGAGACCCAGTACTTC. Translated: CASSDQGGQETQYF.

This clonotype has more than one count but fewer than ten. This rearrangement joins TRBV4-2 to TRBJ2-7; TRBD1 matches at 9 bases. The junction had 7 bases not matched to a gene; V was cut back by 0 bases and J by 1 base. The V gene's germline CDR1 is LGHNA and CDR2 YNFKEQ. This CDR3 is 17 amino acids long. CDR3 residues: CASSQDLGQGFSYEQYF. The CDR3 DNA reads as TGTGCCAGCAGCCAAGATCTAGGACAGGGGTTTTCCTACGAGCAGTACTTC.

This clonotype has only a few counts. The chain links TRBV5-1 to TRBJ2-7; 10 nucleotides match TRBD1. The J segment lost 5 bases and the V segment lost 4 bases, leaving 12 bases of the junction unmatched. The germline V gene has CDR1 SGHRS and CDR2 YFSETQ. This CDR3 region has 16 residues. Here the CDR3 reads CASSRNSVTGGDEQYF. In DNA form, the CDR3 reads TGCGCCAGCAGCCGGAACTCGGTGACAGGGGGCGACGAGCAGTACTTC.

The chain joins TRBV2 to TRBJ1-2; 9 bases are shared with TRBD1. Trimming at V came to 3 bases and at J to 8 bases, leaving 7 bases not matched to a gene. The length of the CDR3 is 14 residues. Germline-derived CDR1 and CDR2 are SNHLY and FYNNEI. The CDR3 region has the DNA TGTGCCAGCAGTGACTCCGGGACAGGGTACGGCTACACCTTC. The encoded protein is CASSDSGTGYGYTF.

This rearrangement joins TRBV5-1 to TRBJ2-1; 7 bases align to TRBD2. This CDR3 comprises 12 residues. Germline lookup yields CDR1 SGHRS and CDR2 YFSETQ. Germline trimming cut 4 bases from V and 10 bases from J; bases unmatched to any gene: 5. CDR3 nucleotides: TGCGCCAGCAGCGCGCGGCGGGGGGAGCAGTTCTTC. It encodes CASSARRGEQFF.

The CDR3 nucleotides read TGTGCCAGCAGCCAAGATGGATGGGCACAAGAGACCCAGTACTTC. This translates into CASSQDGWAQETQYF. The V and J genes are TRBV3-1 and TRBJ2-5; D is uncertain. Deletions cut 0 bases from V and 2 bases from J, with 10 bases between. The CDR3 runs 15 residues. Germline CDR1 reads LGHDT; CDR2 reads YNNKEL (reference sequence).

This clonotype appeared once. V and J are TRBV7-2 and TRBJ1-5, with 7 positions matching TRBD1. The germline V gene has CDR1 SGHTA and CDR2 FQGNSA. This CDR3 region has 16 residues. V was pared by 2 bases and J by 5 bases, with 9 bases of the junction left unmatched. The CDR3 DNA sequence: TGTGCCAGCAGCTTATCCACTACAGGGGTCGATCAGCCCCAGCATTTT. It encodes CASSLSTTGVDQPQHF. Filled out from reference TRBV7-2 and TRBJ1-5, the complete variable domain reads GAGVSQSPSNKVTEKGKDVELRCDPISGHTALYWYRQSLGQGLEFLIYFQGNSAPDKSGLPSDRFSAERTGGSVSTLTIQRTQQEDSAVYLCASSLSTTGVDQPQHFGDGTRLSIL.

This clonotype turned up a few times. J is TRBJ2-3 and V is TRBV6-5; 15 nucleotides match TRBD2. From germline, CDR1 is MNHEY and CDR2 SVGAGI. After removal of 6 bases from V and 4 bases from J, the junction contained 5 bases not matched to a gene. This CDR3 is 16 amino acids long. CDR3 loop: CASSRTSGGAADTQYF. CDR3 nucleotide sequence: TGTGCCAGCAGCCGGACTAGCGGGGGGGCGGCAGATACGCAGTATTTT.

The rearrangement uses TRBV10-3 and TRBJ1-1; possible D gene TRBD1, 5 bases. Per the germline V gene, CDR1 is ENHRY and CDR2 is SYGVKD. The length of the CDR3 is 12 residues. V lost 2 bases and J lost 9, with 10 bases in between. The CDR3: CAISENQGQAFF. CDR3 sequence (DNA): TGTGCCATCAGTGAGAACCAGGGTCAAGCTTTCTTT.